The 21 T cell receptor beta chains presented below share a single source sample, sequenced in a study of T cell repertoires in cytomegalovirus infection. A single record per CDR3 protein comes from TCRdb applying MiXCR to the reads. The sample has 100,000 to 150,000 distinct CDR3 sequences, under 30% seen once. The antigens these receptors bind are not known. What was sequenced was PBMCs, sequenced either directly or after in vitro stimulation (not recorded which). Receptors originate from a human donor in good health (CMV status not recorded). Some clones in this sample may be carry-over from other donors' samples.

This clonotype was detected ten times or more. The chain carries TRBV7-2 and TRBJ1-3; maybe TRBD1 (5 bases). Trimming took off 6 bases at V and 0 bases at J, with 15 bases between the two ends. The germline gives CDR1 SGHTA, CDR2 FQGNSA. The CDR3 covers 16 residues. The CDR3 loop reads CASSNTGTNSGNTIYF. As DNA, the CDR3 is TGTGCCAGCAGTAACACCGGGACCAACTCTGGAAACACCATATATTTT. Full variable domain (missing parts from reference TRBV7-2 and TRBJ1-3): GAGVSQSPSNKVTEKGKDVELRCDPISGHTALYWYRQSLGQGLEFLIYFQGNSAPDKSGLPSDRFSAERTGGSVSTLTIQRTQQEDSAVYLCASSNTGTNSGNTIYFGEGSWLTVV.

V and J are TRBV5-4 and TRBJ2-1, with 16 bases identical to TRBD2. The CDR3 sequence is 16 residues long. J lost 9 bases, V lost 3 bases, and 6 bases had no gene match. Germline CDR1 and CDR2: SGHNT and YYREEE (reference sequence). CDR3 protein: CASSSGLAGGPSEQFF. DNA of the CDR3: TGTGCCAGCAGCTCGGGACTAGCGGGAGGGCCTAGTGAGCAGTTCTTC.

V usage is TRBV4-1 and J usage is TRBJ2-7; TRBD1 matches at 7 bases. Germline V gives CDR1 MGHRA, CDR2 YSYEKL. V dropped 3 bases and J dropped 4; count of bases not matched to a gene: 9. CDR3 length equals 15 residues. As DNA, the CDR3 is TGCGCCAGCAGCCATCTGACAGGGATTCTGTACGAGCAGTACTTC. Translation gives CASSHLTGILYEQYF.

The table lists this clonotype with a few counts. J is TRBJ2-7 and V is TRBV6-6; possibly TRBD2 for D (6 bases). Per germline, CDR1 MNHNY and CDR2 SVGAGI (reference sequence). The CDR3 is 15 amino acids. The V end lost 7 bases, the J end lost 3 bases, and 19 bases lay between the germline ends. The CDR3 protein is CASTRDPLAIYEQYF. CDR3 nucleotides: TGTGCCAGCACCCGTGATCCCCTAGCGATCTACGAGCAGTACTTC.

The genes are TRBV12-3 or TRBV12-4 and TRBJ1-2; 7 nucleotides match TRBD1. The CDR3 has 13 residues. J was trimmed by 7 bases and V by 2 bases; bases with no gene match: 4. CDR3: CASSLYRGSGYTF. The CDR3 DNA follows: TGTGCCAGCAGTTTATACAGGGGAAGTGGCTACACCTTC.

This clonotype occurred a few times. The rearrangement uses TRBV12-3 or TRBV12-4 and TRBJ2-4, with TRBD2 as a possible D gene (6 bases). V lost 7 bases to trimming and J lost 0 bases, with 10 bases between them. The CDR3 is 14 residues long. CDR3 residues: CASTPGLAKNIQYF. CDR3 sequence (DNA): TGTGCCAGCACTCCGGGACTAGCCAAAAACATTCAGTACTTC.

The chain carries TRBV6-2 or TRBV6-3 and TRBJ1-2, with 8 nucleotides matching TRBD1. The CDR3 sequence is 15 residues long. Germline V lookup: CDR1 MNHEY, CDR2 SVGEGT. The V and J ends lost 5 bases and 7 bases, in that order; junction bases with no gene match: 12. In nucleotides, the CDR3 is TGTGCCAGCAGTGCACCGGGCTGGACAGGGTTTGGCTACACCTTC. It yields the protein CASSAPGWTGFGYTF.

This clonotype came up a few times. J is TRBJ2-5 and V is TRBV12-3 or TRBV12-4, with 8 bases lining up with TRBD1. Germline trimming cut 6 bases from V and 4 bases from J; bases unmatched to any gene: 13. CDR3 size: 16 residues. CDR3 region: CASRSPQGAIGETQYF. CDR3 sequence (DNA): TGTGCCAGCAGATCCCCCCAGGGGGCGATCGGAGAGACCCAGTACTTC.

This chain joins TRBV27 and TRBJ2-3; the D gene is possibly TRBD1 (5 bases). V lost 4 bases and J 1 base, leaving 9 bases between the germline ends. Germline V gene sequence: CDR1 MNHEY, CDR2 SMNVEV (reference sequence). The CDR3 is 14 residues long. CDR3 bases: TGTGCCAGCAGTTCTGAACAGGGCACAGATACGCAGTATTTT. This encodes CASSSEQGTDTQYF.

CDR3 region: CASSVDEQYF. The CDR3 coding sequence is TGTGCCAGCAGCGTAGATGAGCAGTACTTC. The chain is built from TRBV2 and TRBJ2-7; the D is unclear. CDR3 size: 10 residues. V lost 6 bases and J lost 7, with 7 bases in between. Germline V gives CDR1 SNHLY, CDR2 FYNNEI.

This clonotype was picked up many times. V and J are TRBV7-8 and TRBJ1-1, with 8 bases matching TRBD1. The CDR3 is 13 amino acids. After removal of 5 bases from V and 11 bases from J, the junction contained 10 bases not matched to a gene. Per germline, CDR1 SGHVS and CDR2 FQNEAQ. This chain's CDR3 is CASSTDRGVMAFF. The CDR3 DNA follows: TGTGCCAGCAGCACAGACAGGGGTGTTATGGCTTTCTTT.

There are a few counts of this clonotype. The chain uses TRBV7-9 and TRBJ1-1, with D possibly being TRBD1 (5 bases). This CDR3 has 16 residues. Between the trimmed V and J ends, which lost 6 bases and 1 base, there was a span of 18 bases. CDR1 is SEHNR and CDR2 is FQNEAQ in the germline V gene (reference sequence). The CDR3 sequence is CASRQPGGGGNTEAFF. CDR3 nucleotide sequence: TGTGCCAGCAGACAACCTGGGGGAGGAGGGAACACTGAAGCTTTCTTT.

The rearrangement uses TRBV7-2 and TRBJ1-2; 8 nucleotides match TRBD1. This CDR3 spans 14 amino acids. V lost 4 bases and J lost 3; bases outside the gene matches: 4. The germline CDR1 and CDR2 sequences are SGHTA and FQGNSA. For the CDR3, the DNA is TGTGCCAGCAGCTCCGGACAGGGAGACTATGGCTACACCTTC. This gives the protein CASSSGQGDYGYTF.

This clonotype has more than one count but fewer than ten. One end of the junction does not line up with germline, which may come from a read error. The chain couples TRBV7-2 to TRBJ2-7; 7 bases fit TRBD2. Germline assignment: CDR1 SGHTA and CDR2 FQGNSA. This CDR3 spans 14 amino acids. The CDR3, as DNA: TGTGCCAGCAGCGTAGCGGGTAGCTCCTACGAGCAGTACTTC. Its protein is CASSVAGSSYEQYF. The whole variable domain, remainder taken from reference TRBV7-2 and TRBJ2-7, is GAGVSQSPSNKVTEKGKDVELRCDPISGHTALYWYRQSLGQGLEFLIYFQGNSAPDKSGLPSDRFSAERTGGSVSTLTIQRTQQEDSAVYLCASSVAGSSYEQYFGPGTRLTVT.

The chain combines TRBV7-4 with TRBJ1-2, with TRBD1 as a possible D gene (6 bases). The CDR3 loop spans 16 amino acids. The germline gives CDR1 SGHVT, CDR2 SQSDAQ. Trimming stripped 6 bases from V and 8 bases from J, with 25 bases between. The CDR3: CASRPRPGRGTNGYTF. Here the CDR3 DNA reads TGTGCCAGCAGACCAAGGCCTGGGCGTGGGACAAACGGCTACACCTTC.

This chain uses TRBV29-1 with TRBJ1-5, with 9 bases aligning to TRBD1. CDR3 size: 14 residues. Germline assignment: CDR1 SQVTM and CDR2 ANQGSEA. After removal of 4 bases from V and 4 bases from J, the junction contained 5 bases not matched to a gene. In DNA form, the CDR3 reads TGCAGCGTTGCCGGGACAGGGACAAATCAGCCCCAGCATTTT. Encoded protein: CSVAGTGTNQPQHF.

This clonotype was picked up a small number of times. The CDR3, as DNA: TGTGCCAGCAGCCGGGACAGGGGGGACAATGAGCAGTTCTTC. The encoded protein is CASSRDRGDNEQFF. The chain recombines TRBV7-6 with TRBJ2-1; 11 nucleotides line up with TRBD1. Germline CDR1 reads SGHVS; CDR2 reads FNYEAQ. The CDR3 extends over 14 amino acids. The V segment lost 5 bases and the J segment 5 bases; nucleotides outside the gene matches: 2.

This clonotype was detected only once. The chain recombines TRBV2 with TRBJ1-1; D may be TRBD1 (5 bases). The CDR3 is 15 residues long. CDR1 and CDR2 from the germline V gene are SNHLY and FYNNEI. The V end was cut by 8 bases, the J end by 3 bases, with 19 bases between. The CDR3 loop is CASGGGFGGDTEAFF. The CDR3 region has the DNA TGTGCCAGCGGAGGCGGTTTCGGGGGTGACACTGAAGCTTTCTTT.

The chain combines TRBV7-9 with TRBJ2-1, with D possibly TRBD1 on 5 matching bases. The CDR3 has 15 residues. Germline V lookup: CDR1 SEHNR, CDR2 FQNEAQ (reference sequence). Trimming removed 3 bases from V and 2 bases from J, with 11 bases in between. The CDR3 sequence is CASSFMGLTYNEQFF. The CDR3 DNA follows: TGTGCCAGCAGCTTTATGGGGCTAACCTACAATGAGCAGTTCTTC.

This clonotype was detected a few times. The V and J genes are TRBV20-1 and TRBJ2-3, with D maybe TRBD2 (5 bases). V was pared by 1 base and J by 5 bases, with 13 bases between. This CDR3 region has 14 residues. Germline CDR1 DFQATT, CDR2 SNEGSKA (reference sequence). The CDR3 spells CSARVPGSGDTQYF. CDR3 nucleotide sequence: TGCAGTGCTAGAGTTCCGGGGTCTGGAGATACGCAGTATTTT.

V and J are TRBV4-1 and TRBJ1-4, with D possibly TRBD1 on 5 matching bases. The CDR3 consists of 13 residues. Trimming pared 4 bases from V and 11 bases from J, leaving 14 bases between. CDR1 is MGHRA, CDR2 YSYEKL, per germline. CDR3 protein: CASSPVGTRKLFF. Here the CDR3 DNA reads TGCGCCAGCAGCCCGGTGGGGACTCGCAAACTGTTTTTT.